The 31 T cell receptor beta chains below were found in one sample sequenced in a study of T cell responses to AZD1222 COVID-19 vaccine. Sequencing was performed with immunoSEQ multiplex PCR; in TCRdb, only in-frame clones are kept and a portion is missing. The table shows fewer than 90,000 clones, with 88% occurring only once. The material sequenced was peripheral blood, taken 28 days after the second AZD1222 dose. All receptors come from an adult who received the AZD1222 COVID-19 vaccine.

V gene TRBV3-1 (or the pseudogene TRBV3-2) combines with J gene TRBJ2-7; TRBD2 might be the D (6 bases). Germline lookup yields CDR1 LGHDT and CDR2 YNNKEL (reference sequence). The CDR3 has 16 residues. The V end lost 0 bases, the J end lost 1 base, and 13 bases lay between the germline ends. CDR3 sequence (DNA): TGTGCCAGCAGCCAAGATTGCGGGAAGGGGTCCTACGAGCAGTACTTC. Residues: CASSQDCGKGSYEQYF.

The CDR3 coding sequence is TGTGCCAGCAGCTTAGGACGGGAGGAGACCCAGTACTTC. It specifies CASSLGREETQYF. The genes are TRBV13 and TRBJ2-5; D perhaps matches TRBD2 (6 bases). The V end was cut by 0 bases, the J end by 5 bases, with 7 bases between. The germline CDR1 and CDR2 sequences are PRHDT and FYEKMQ (reference sequence). The length of the CDR3 is 13 residues.

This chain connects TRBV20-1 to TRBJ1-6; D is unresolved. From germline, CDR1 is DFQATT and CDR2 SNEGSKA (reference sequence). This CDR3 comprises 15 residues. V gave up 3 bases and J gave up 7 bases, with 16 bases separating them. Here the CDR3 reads CSASLADAGNSPLHF. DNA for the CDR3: TGCAGTGCTAGTTTGGCGGATGCGGGAAATTCACCCCTCCACTTT.

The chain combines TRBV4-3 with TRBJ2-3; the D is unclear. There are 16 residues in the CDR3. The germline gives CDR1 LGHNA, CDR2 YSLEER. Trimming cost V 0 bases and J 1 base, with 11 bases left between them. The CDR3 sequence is CASSQDMGKGTDTQYF. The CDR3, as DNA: TGCGCCAGCAGCCAAGATATGGGAAAGGGCACAGATACGCAGTATTTT.

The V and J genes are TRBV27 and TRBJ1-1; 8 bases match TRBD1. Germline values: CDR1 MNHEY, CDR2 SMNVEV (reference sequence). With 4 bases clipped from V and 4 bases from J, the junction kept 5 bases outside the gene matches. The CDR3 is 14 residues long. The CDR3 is CASSSTGAGTEAFF. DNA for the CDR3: TGTGCCAGCAGTTCGACAGGGGCCGGCACTGAAGCTTTCTTT.

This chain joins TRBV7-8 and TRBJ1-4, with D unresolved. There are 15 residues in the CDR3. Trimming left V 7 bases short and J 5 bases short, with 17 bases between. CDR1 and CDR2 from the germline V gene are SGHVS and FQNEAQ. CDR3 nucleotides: TGTGCCAGCACCCCGAGGCGGTTTACGAATGAAAAACTGTTTTTT. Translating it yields CASTPRRFTNEKLFF.

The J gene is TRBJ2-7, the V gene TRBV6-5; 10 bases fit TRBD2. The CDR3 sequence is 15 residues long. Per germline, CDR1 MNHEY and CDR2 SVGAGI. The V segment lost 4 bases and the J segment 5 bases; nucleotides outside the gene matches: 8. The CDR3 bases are TGTGCCAGCAGTTTTCAGGGACTAGCGCGCCACGAGCAGTACTTC. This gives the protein CASSFQGLARHEQYF.

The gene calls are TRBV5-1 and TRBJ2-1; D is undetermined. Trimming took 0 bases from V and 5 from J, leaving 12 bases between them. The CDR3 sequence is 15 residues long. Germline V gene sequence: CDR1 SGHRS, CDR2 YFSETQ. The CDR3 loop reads CASSLVTSANNEQFF. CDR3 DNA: TGCGCCAGCAGCTTGGTCACGAGCGCAAACAATGAGCAGTTCTTC. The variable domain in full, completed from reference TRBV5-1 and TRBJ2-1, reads KAGVTQTPRYLIKTRGQQVTLSCSPISGHRSVSWYQQTPGQGLQFLFEYFSETQRNKGNFPGRFSGRQFSNSRSEMNVSTLELGDSALYLCASSLVTSANNEQFFGPGTRLTVL.

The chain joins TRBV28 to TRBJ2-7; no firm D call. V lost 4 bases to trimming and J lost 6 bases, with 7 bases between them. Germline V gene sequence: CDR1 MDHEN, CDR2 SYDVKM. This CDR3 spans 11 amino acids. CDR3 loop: CASSWKFEQYF. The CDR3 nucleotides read TGTGCCAGCAGTTGGAAGTTCGAGCAGTACTTC.

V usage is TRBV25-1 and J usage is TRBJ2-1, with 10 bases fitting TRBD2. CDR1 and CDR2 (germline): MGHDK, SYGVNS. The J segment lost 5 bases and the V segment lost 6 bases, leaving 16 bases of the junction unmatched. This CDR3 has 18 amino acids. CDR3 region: CASSAVLLTSGTDNEQFF. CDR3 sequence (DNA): TGTGCCAGCAGCGCCGTTCTCTTAACTAGCGGGACTGACAATGAGCAGTTCTTC.

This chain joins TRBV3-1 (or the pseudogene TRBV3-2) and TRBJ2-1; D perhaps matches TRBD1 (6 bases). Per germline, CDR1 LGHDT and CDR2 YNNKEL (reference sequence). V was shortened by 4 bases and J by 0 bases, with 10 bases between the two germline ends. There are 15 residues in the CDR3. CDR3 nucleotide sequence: TGTGCCAGCAGCCTCGGGACATTCTCCTACAATGAGCAGTTCTTC. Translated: CASSLGTFSYNEQFF.

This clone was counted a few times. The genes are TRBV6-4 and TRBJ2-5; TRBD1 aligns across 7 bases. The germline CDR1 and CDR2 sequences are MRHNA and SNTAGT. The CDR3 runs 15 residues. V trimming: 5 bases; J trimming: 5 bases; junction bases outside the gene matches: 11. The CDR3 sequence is CASSQGESGRETQYF. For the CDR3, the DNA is TGTGCCAGCAGTCAGGGGGAGTCAGGCCGGGAGACCCAGTACTTC.

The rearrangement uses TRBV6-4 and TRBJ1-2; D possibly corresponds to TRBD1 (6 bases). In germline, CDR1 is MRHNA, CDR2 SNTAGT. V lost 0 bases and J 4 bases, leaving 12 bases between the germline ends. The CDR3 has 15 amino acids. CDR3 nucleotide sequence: TGTGCCAGCAGTGACTCGACAGGCCTTTCCTATGGCTACACCTTC. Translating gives CASSDSTGLSYGYTF.

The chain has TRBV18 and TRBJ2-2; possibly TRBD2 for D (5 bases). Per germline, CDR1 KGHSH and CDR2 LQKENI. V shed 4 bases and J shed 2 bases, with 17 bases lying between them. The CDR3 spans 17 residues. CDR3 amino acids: CASSRTSGNHNTGELFF. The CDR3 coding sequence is TGTGCCAGCTCACGAACATCGGGGAACCATAACACCGGGGAGCTGTTTTTT.

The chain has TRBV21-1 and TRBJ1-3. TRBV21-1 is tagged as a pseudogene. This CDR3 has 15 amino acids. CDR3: CASSKVSSLGNTIYF. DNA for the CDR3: TGTGCCAGCAGCAAAGTTAGCAGTCTTGGAAACACCATATATTTT.

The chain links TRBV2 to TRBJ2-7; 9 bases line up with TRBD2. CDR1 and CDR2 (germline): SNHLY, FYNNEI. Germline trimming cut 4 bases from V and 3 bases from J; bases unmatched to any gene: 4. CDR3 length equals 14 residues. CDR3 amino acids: CASSAAGGGYEQYF. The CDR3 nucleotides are TGTGCCAGCAGTGCCGCGGGAGGGGGCTACGAGCAGTACTTC.

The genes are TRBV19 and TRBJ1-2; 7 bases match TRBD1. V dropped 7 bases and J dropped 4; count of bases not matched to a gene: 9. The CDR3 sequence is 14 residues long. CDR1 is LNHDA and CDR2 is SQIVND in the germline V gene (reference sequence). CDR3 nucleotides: TGTGCCAGTATACCCACCGGGACAGCCTATGGCTACACCTTC. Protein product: CASIPTGTAYGYTF.

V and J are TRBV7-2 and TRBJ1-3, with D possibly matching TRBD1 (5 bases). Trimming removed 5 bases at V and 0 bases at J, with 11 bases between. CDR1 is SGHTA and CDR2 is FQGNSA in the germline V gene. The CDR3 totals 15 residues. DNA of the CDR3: TGTGCCAGCAGCCAGGGACGGACCTCTGGAAACACCATATATTTT. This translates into CASSQGRTSGNTIYF. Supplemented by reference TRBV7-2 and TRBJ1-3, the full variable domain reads GAGVSQSPSNKVTEKGKDVELRCDPISGHTALYWYRQSLGQGLEFLIYFQGNSAPDKSGLPSDRFSAERTGGSVSTLTIQRTQQEDSAVYLCASSQGRTSGNTIYFGEGSWLTVV.

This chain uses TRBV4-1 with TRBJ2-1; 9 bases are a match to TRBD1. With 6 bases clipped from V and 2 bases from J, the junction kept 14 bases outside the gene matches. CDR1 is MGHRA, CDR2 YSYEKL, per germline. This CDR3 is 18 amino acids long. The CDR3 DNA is TGCGCCAGCAGACGGACAGGGGACCTAGCCGCCCCCTACAATGAGCAGTTCTTC. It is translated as CASRRTGDLAAPYNEQFF.

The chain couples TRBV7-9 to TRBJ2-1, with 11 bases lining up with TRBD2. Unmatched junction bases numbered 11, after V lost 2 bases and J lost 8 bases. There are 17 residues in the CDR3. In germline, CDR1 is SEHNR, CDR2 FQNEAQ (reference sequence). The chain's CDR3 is CASSLTSGLAGRDEQFF. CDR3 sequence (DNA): TGTGCCAGCAGCTTAACGTCAGGACTAGCGGGTCGGGATGAGCAGTTCTTC.

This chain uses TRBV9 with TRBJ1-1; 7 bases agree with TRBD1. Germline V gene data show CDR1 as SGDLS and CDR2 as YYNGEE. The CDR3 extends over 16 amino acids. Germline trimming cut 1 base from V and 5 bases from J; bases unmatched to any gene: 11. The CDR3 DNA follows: TGTGCCAGCAGCGTACCAGGGGGGGAGGTTGGGACTGAAGCTTTCTTT. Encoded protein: CASSVPGGEVGTEAFF.

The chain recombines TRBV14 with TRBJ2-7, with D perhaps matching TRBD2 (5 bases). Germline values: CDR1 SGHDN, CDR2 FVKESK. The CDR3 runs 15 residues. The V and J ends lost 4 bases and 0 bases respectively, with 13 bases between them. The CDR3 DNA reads TGTGCCAGCAGCCCTAGACGGGGAATCTCCTACGAGCAGTACTTC. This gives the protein CASSPRRGISYEQYF.

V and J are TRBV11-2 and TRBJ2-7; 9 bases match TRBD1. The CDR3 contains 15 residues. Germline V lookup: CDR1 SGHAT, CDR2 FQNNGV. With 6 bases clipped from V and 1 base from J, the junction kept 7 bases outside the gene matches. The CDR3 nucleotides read TGTGCCAGCAGTCGGGACAGGGAGGGTTCCTACGAGCAGTACTTC. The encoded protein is CASSRDREGSYEQYF. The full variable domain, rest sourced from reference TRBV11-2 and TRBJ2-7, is EAGVAQSPRYKIIEKRQSVAFWCNPISGHATLYWYQQILGQGPKLLIQFQNNGVVDDSQLPKDRFSAERLKGVDSTLKIQPAKLEDSAVYLCASSRDREGSYEQYFGPGTRLTVT.

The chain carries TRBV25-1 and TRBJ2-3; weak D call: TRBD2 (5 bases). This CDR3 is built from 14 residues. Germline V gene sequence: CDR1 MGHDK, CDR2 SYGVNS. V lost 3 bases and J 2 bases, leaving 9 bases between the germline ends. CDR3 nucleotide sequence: TGTGCCAGCAGTGACCCGGGATTCACAGATACGCAGTATTTT. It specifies CASSDPGFTDTQYF.

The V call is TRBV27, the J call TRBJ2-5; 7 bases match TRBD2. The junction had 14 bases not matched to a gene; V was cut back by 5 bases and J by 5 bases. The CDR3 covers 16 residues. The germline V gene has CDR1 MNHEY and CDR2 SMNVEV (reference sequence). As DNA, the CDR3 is TGTGCCAGCAGTGTCTGGGGGGGGACCGAGGGCGAGACCCAGTACTTC. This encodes CASSVWGGTEGETQYF.

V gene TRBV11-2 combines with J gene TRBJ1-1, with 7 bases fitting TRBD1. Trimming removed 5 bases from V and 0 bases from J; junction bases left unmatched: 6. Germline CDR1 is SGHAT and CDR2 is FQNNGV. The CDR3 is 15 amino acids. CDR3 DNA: TGTGCCAGCAGCCCGACAGGGTCAATGAACACTGAAGCTTTCTTT. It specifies CASSPTGSMNTEAFF.

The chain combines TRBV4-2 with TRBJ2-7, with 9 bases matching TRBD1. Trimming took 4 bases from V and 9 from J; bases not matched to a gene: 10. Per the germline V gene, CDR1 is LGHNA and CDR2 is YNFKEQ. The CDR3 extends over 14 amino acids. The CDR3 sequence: CASSPDLTGGWQYF. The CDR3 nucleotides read TGTGCCAGCAGCCCTGACCTGACAGGGGGGTGGCAGTACTTC.

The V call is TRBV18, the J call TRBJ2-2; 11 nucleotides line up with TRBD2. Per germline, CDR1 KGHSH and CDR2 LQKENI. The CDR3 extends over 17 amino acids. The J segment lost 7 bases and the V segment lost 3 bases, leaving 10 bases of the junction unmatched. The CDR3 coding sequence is TGTGCCAGCTCACCGGTCTCTACTAGCGGGAGTAGCGGGGAGCTGTTTTTT. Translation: CASSPVSTSGSSGELFF.

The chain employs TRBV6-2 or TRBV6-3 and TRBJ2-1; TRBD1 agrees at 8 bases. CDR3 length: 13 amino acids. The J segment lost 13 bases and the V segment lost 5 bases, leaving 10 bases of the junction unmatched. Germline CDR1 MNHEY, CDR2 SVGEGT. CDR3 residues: CASSLTGVHRQFF. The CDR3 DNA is TGTGCCAGCAGTCTGACAGGGGTCCATAGACAGTTCTTC.

The CDR3 nucleotides are TGTGCCAGCAGCTTAGATTGGGACGGGCGGCGTTCGGATGAGCAGTTCTTC. It is translated as CASSLDWDGRRSDEQFF. The V and J genes are TRBV7-8 and TRBJ2-1; D is perhaps TRBD1 or TRBD2 (5 bases each). The germline V gene has CDR1 SGHVS and CDR2 FQNEAQ. The CDR3 has 17 residues. The V end lost 1 base, the J end lost 8 bases, and 21 bases lay between the germline ends.

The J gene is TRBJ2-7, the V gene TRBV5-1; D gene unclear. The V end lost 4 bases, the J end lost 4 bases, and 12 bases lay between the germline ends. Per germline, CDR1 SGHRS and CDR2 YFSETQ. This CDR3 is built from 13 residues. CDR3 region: CASSSRTMYEQYF. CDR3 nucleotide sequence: TGCGCCAGCAGCAGCCGGACGATGTACGAGCAGTACTTC.